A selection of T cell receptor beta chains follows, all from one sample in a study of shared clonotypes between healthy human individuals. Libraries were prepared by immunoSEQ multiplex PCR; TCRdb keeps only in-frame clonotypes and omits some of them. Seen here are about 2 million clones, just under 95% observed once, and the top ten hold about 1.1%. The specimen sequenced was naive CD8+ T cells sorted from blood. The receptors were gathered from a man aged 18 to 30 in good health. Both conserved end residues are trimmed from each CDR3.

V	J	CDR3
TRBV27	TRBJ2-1	ASSDLPSSYNEQF
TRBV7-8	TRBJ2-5	ASSQTSDSRVETQY
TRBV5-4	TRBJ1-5	ASSLDDQPQH
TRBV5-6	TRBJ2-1	ASSLVLAGIEQF
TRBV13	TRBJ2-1	ASSSREEQF
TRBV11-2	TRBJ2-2	ASRRTSGYTGELF
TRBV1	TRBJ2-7	TSSQVRQSSYEQY
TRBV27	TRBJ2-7	ASSFVEGAREQY
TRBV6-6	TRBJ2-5	ASSYMTRVETQY
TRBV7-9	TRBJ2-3	ASSRAPSTDTQY
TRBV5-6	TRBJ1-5	ASSFGASSNQPQH
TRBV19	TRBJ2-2	ASGAAGELF
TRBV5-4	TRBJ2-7	ASSFGTSGGYEQY
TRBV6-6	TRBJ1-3	ASSYWAGGTGNTIY
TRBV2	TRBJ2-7	ASSAGTASYEQY
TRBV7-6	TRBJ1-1	ASSLAGGSSEAF
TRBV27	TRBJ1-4	ASSYDRWDGKLF
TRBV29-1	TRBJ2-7	SVEGQSGVYEQY
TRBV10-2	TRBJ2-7	ASSEDRGLLDEQY
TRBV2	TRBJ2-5	ASSEAGTVSETQY
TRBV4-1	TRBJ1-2	ASSQTPTGGYGYT
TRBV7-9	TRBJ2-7	ASSLLGYEQY
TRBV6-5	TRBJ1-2	ASSYSTGEGDYGYT
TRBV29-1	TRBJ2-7	SVATGSYEQY
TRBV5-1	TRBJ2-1	ASSWLGLEVYNEQF
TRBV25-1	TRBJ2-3	ASSGAGSTDTQY
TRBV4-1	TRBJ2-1	ASSQAGDSYNEQF
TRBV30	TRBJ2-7	AWSVLAGGNREQY
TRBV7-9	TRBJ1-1	ASSLGPSVDGTEAF
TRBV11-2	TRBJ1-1	ASSPAGFYTEAF
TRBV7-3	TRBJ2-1	ASSSTTYNEQF
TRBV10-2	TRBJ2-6	ASSHRAYGANVLT
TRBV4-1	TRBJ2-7	ASSLINSGRSYEQY
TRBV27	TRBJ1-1	ASSPLGQEGTEAF
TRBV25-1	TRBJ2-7	ASIRGYEQY
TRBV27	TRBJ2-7	ASSLLAGGIYEQY
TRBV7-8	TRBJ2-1	ASSLRGSSYNEQF
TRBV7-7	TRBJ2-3	ASSLDGGPGDTQY
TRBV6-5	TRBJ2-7	ASSPGLTYEQY
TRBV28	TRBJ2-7	ASSTGLEQY
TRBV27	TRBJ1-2	ASSGGGFYGYT
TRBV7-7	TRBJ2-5	ASSEGLLETQY
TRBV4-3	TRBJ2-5	ASSQVGALETQY
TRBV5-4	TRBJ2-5	ASSWAGPSGKETQY
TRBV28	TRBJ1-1	ASSPGQISEAF
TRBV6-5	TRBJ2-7	ASRELAGGTYEQY
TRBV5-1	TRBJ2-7	ASSLPGDSYEQY
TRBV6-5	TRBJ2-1	ASGTSGRNEQF
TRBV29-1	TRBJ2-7	SVSGTGTFYEQY